One sample yielded the 9 T cell receptor beta chains listed below, sequenced in a study of blood T cell repertoires in COVID-19. Clones were read by immunoSEQ multiplex PCR, and TCRdb kept only the in-frame ones, dropping some. The repertoire consists of tens of thousands of clones, with 84% occurring once and the leading ten covering 12%. The sequencing sample was made of peripheral blood. These receptors were obtained from a human donor in a cohort sampled during active COVID-19.

This chain connects TRBV6-5 to TRBJ2-7; 11 positions match TRBD2. J was trimmed by 4 bases and V by 0 bases; bases with no gene match: 5. This CDR3 spans 16 amino acids. The germline CDR1 and CDR2 sequences are MNHEY and SVGAGI. In DNA form, the CDR3 reads TGTGCCAGCAGTTACTCCGGGACTAGCGGACCATACGAGCAGTACTTC. Amino acid sequence: CASSYSGTSGPYEQYF.

The chain links TRBV6-5 to TRBJ2-2; 9 bases align to TRBD1. The J segment lost 3 bases and the V segment lost 9 bases, leaving 8 bases of the junction unmatched. From germline, CDR1 is MNHEY and CDR2 SVGAGI. The CDR3 loop spans 15 amino acids. DNA of the CDR3: TGTGCCAGTACGACGGACAGGGGATACACCGGGGAGCTGTTTTTT. It yields the protein CASTTDRGYTGELFF.

V gene TRBV10-2 combines with J gene TRBJ2-7; a possible D gene is TRBD2 (5 bases). The CDR3 consists of 12 residues. Trimming stripped 6 bases from V and 3 bases from J, with 9 bases between. Germline lookup yields CDR1 WSHSY and CDR2 SAAADI. The CDR3 DNA reads as TGCGCCAGCAGGAGCGGCAACTACGAGCAGTACTTC. It specifies CASRSGNYEQYF.

This sequence joins TRBV4-1 and TRBJ2-6; D is undetermined. This CDR3 is built from 16 residues. The V gene lost 3 bases and the J gene lost 0 bases, with 9 bases spanning the gap. CDR1 MGHRA and CDR2 YSYEKL come from the germline V gene. The CDR3 protein is CASSHLGDSGANVLTF. The CDR3 region has the DNA TGCGCCAGCAGCCACCTCGGTGACTCTGGGGCCAACGTCCTGACTTTC.

As regards this clone: Germline is not matched at one junction end, which may reflect a read error. The chain couples TRBV9 to TRBJ1-1; possible D gene TRBD1, 5 bases. The CDR3 has 12 amino acids. CDR1 is SGDLS and CDR2 is YYNGEE in the germline V gene. The CDR3 protein is CASSPEREGQIF. CDR3 sequence (DNA): TGTGCCAGCAGCCCGGAGAGGGAGGGGCAGATCTTT.

The chain combines TRBV7-2 with TRBJ2-4, with D possibly matching TRBD2 (6 bases). The CDR3 sequence is 15 residues long. In germline, CDR1 is SGHTA, CDR2 FQGNSA. Trimming removed 0 bases at V and 5 bases at J, with 11 bases between. CDR3 in amino acids: CASSLAWSGENIQYF. The CDR3 DNA follows: TGTGCCAGCAGCTTAGCGTGGTCGGGAGAAAACATTCAGTACTTC.

The genes are TRBV29-1 and TRBJ1-2; D gene unclear. Germline-derived CDR1 and CDR2 are SQVTM and ANQGSEA. This CDR3 contains 9 residues. Trimming left V 8 bases short and J 5 bases short, with 6 bases between. The CDR3: CSPGYGYTF. DNA of the CDR3: TGCAGCCCCGGTTATGGCTACACCTTC.

The V gene is TRBV3-1 (or the pseudogene TRBV3-2), the J gene TRBJ1-3; TRBD1 agrees at 9 bases. Germline-derived CDR1 and CDR2 are LGHDT and YNNKEL (reference sequence). The CDR3 is made up of 15 amino acids. V was clipped by 1 base and J by 2 bases; unmatched bases: 0. The CDR3 coding sequence is TGTGCCAGCAGCCAAGGACAGGGGGCTGGAAACACCATATATTTT. Residues: CASSQGQGAGNTIYF.

J is TRBJ2-7 and V is TRBV18; 9 nucleotides match TRBD1. With 2 bases clipped from V and 3 bases from J, the junction kept 8 bases outside the gene matches. CDR3 length equals 16 residues. CDR1 and CDR2 (germline): KGHSH, LQKENI. The CDR3 region is CASSPEGTGYNYEQYF. CDR3 DNA sequence: TGTGCCAGCTCACCAGAAGGGACAGGGTACAACTACGAGCAGTACTTC.